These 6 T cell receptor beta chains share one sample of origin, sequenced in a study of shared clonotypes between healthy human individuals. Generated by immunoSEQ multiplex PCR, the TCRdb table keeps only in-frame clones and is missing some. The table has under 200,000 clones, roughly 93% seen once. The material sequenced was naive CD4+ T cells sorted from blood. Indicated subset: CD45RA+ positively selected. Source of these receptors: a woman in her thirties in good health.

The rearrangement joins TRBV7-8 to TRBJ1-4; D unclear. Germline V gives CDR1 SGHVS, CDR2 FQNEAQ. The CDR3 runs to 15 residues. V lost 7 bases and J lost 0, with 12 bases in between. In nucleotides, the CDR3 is TGTGCCAGCACCCTTCTGCCCTCAACTAATGAAAAACTGTTTTTT. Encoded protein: CASTLLPSTNEKLFF.

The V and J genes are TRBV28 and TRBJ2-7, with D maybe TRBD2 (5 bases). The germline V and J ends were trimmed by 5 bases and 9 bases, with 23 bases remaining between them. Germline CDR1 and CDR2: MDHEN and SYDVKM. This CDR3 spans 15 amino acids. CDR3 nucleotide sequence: TGTGCCAGCAGTGGAGGCGCCGACCGACTACGGGGGCAGTACTTC. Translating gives CASSGGADRLRGQYF.

CDR3 DNA sequence: TGTGCCAGCAGTTACGACGGACACCGTCTCAACGAGCAGTACTTC. Its translation: CASSYDGHRLNEQYF. The chain couples TRBV6-5 to TRBJ2-7; possible D gene TRBD1, 5 bases. Germline V gene data show CDR1 as MNHEY and CDR2 as SVGAGI. V lost 2 bases and J lost 5, with 16 bases in between. The CDR3 contains 15 residues.

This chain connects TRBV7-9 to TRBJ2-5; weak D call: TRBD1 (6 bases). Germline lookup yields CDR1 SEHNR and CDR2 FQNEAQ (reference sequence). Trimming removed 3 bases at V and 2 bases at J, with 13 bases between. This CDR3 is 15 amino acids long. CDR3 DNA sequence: TGTGCCAGCAGCTTTATCACAGGGCTGCAAGAGACCCAGTACTTC. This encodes CASSFITGLQETQYF.

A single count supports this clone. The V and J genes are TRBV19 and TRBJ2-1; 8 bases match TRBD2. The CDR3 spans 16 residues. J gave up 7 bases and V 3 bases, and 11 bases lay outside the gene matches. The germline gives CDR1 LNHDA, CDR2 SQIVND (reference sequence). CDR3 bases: TGTGCCAGTAGTATCCCCGGACTAGCCCAACTTAATGAGCAGTTCTTC. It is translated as CASSIPGLAQLNEQFF.

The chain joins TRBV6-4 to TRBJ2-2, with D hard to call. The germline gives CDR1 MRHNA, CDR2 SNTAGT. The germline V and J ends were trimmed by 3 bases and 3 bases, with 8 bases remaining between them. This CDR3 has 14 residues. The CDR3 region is CASSEHIYTGELFF. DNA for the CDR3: TGTGCCAGCAGTGAGCACATTTACACCGGGGAGCTGTTTTTT.